Listed below are T cell receptor beta chains from one sample, sequenced in a study of OX40 agonist ivuxolimab in advanced cancers. Clones were read by immunoSEQ multiplex PCR, and TCRdb kept only the in-frame ones, dropping some. Of under 25,000 clones listed, 80% to 90% are singletons. Source: CD4+ or CD8+ T cells sorted from blood, taken in a trial of the OX40 agonist ivuxolimab. The source of these receptors is an adult with an advanced solid tumor such as melanoma, head and neck, liver or kidney cancer. Each CDR3 is given with its conserved first and last residue.

J gene	V gene	CDR3 protein
TRBJ2-1	TRBV7-9	CASSHTTGSNEQFF
TRBJ1-5	TRBV5-8	CASSFLGPNQPQHF
TRBJ1-2	TRBV10-2	CASSEWAAEGYTF
TRBJ1-4	TRBV5-1	CASHRGRSTNEKLFF
TRBJ2-7	TRBV4-1	CASSQEGVMFYEQYF
TRBJ2-2	TRBV5-6	CASSLEREGRYTGELFF
TRBJ1-1	TRBV9	CASSGAPVYRNTEAFF
TRBJ2-3	TRBV4-1	CASSQEIVLAGADTQYF
TRBJ2-1	TRBV19	CASSIGLAGKNEQFF
TRBJ2-7	TRBV4-1	CASSQGVPSYEQYF
TRBJ2-1	TRBV7-8	CASIKGSLRGPYNEQFF
TRBJ2-7	TRBV7-9	CASSSTSGTSTYEQYF
TRBJ2-7	TRBV11-1	CASSSVMSPSSYEQYF
TRBJ1-1	TRBV10-1	CASSRGARTEAFF
TRBJ1-4	TRBV6-5	CASSSGTGPEKLFF
TRBJ2-1	TRBV30	CAWRLYNEQFF
TRBJ2-7	TRBV27	CASSFRRGEQYF
TRBJ2-1	TRBV28	CASSLGWAEQFF
TRBJ2-7	TRBV13	CASSLAGLGEQYF
TRBJ1-1	TRBV15	CATSRDRGVSEAFF
TRBJ2-5	TRBV28	CASSDVAALPEETQYF
TRBJ1-1	TRBV2	CARRGPLNTEAFF
TRBJ2-1	TRBV6-4	CASSDSEGAHEQFF
TRBJ2-3	TRBV29-1	CSVLPASGSRDTQYF
TRBJ2-1	TRBV30	CAWMGLAHEQFF
TRBJ2-1	TRBV2	CASSRGNEQFF
TRBJ2-3	TRBV9	CASSDPDSSTDTQYF
TRBJ2-1	TRBV7-9	CASSPSGADYNEQFF
TRBJ1-2	TRBV4-2	CASSQDWTGGGFGYTF
TRBJ1-2	TRBV6-5	CASSPHPNYGYTF
TRBJ2-7	TRBV7-3	CASSLWGGDYEQYF
TRBJ2-3	TRBV11-2	CASSLTGFTDTQYF
TRBJ1-2	TRBV7-9	CASSLVDRNYGYTF
TRBJ2-7	TRBV2	CASSEELASRSYEQYF
TRBJ2-1	TRBV7-9	CASSWDLAEQFF
TRBJ1-2	TRBV2	CASTDSYGYTF